This T cell receptor (beta chain) came from a study of neoadjuvant anti-PD-1 for oral cavity cancer. Study-wide background: Non-progressing patients received a fourth nivolumab dose near day 43, then surgery on days 50-56.

Deletions cut 2 bases from V and 5 bases from J, with 9 bases between. Per germline, CDR1 SGHNT and CDR2 YENEEA. CDR3 size: 13 residues. Profiling relied on immunoSEQ multiplex PCR, and the TCRdb table lists in-frame clones only, not all of them. Seen here are about 15,000 clones, roughly 69% observed once, and the top ten hold roughly 2.6%. Here the sequenced sample was PBMCs, taken before nivolumab (anti-PD-1) treatment. This TCR was sampled from a person aged 40-85 years with oral cavity squamous cell carcinoma. The chain links TRBV11-3 to TRBJ2-5; D is unresolved. The chain's CDR3 is CASSLNGLETQYF. The CDR3 coding sequence is TGTGCCAGCAGCTTAAACGGTTTGGAGACCCAGTACTTC.